The clone carrying this T cell receptor beta chain has at least ten counts. Its specificity is unknown. The study excluded patients with uncontrolled infection, other autoimmune disease, pregnancy or lactation. This sample is drawn from a study of T cells in Graves' hyperthyroidism and ophthalmopathy. Study-wide findings and caveats: Appearing also in blood were most of the thyroid clonotypes expanded above 0.001.

The source material, RNA transcripts, was used to amplify TCR beta CDR3 regions. The study used the HTBI primer set for a first-round RT-PCR of the TCR CDR3. From the multiplex PCR reads, TCRdb called clonotypes with MiXCR, one entry per CDR3 protein. Altogether about 350,000 distinct CDR3 sequences are present, 19% being singletons, with the ten largest covering about 4%. V was cut by 2 bases and J by 4 bases, with 12 bases left in between. The CDR3 extends over 14 amino acids. Germline-derived CDR1 and CDR2 are SGHRS and YFSETQ. The clonotype comes from a woman aged 18-35 years with Graves' hyperthyroidism. Sequencing was done on a sample of blood. The gene calls are TRBV5-1 and TRBJ2-5; TRBD2 might be the D (6 bases). The CDR3 reads CASSFGGARETQYF. For the CDR3, the DNA is TGCGCCAGCAGCTTTGGCGGGGCACGAGAGACCCAGTACTTC.